This T cell receptor beta chain was found in a study of OX40 agonist ivuxolimab in advanced cancers. Looking at the study overall: Allowance was made for prior anti-PD-1, anti-PD-L1 or anti-CTLA-4 therapy, and roughly 39% had some.

The data were produced by immunoSEQ multiplex PCR, yet TCRdb's version contains in-frame clones alone and is incomplete. The table records around 66,000 clones, 85% of them present only once. The CDR3 has 14 residues. Losses at the gene ends were 4 bases for V and 5 bases for J; bases not matched to a gene: 4. Germline V gives CDR1 LNHNV, CDR2 YYDKDF (reference sequence). Study observations and caveats: Some patients who did not respond also had low normalized T-cell clonal expansion. Relative to CD4+ cells, CD8+ T cells on average had more expanded clones. With doses of 0.1 to 3.0 mg/kg, CD4+ and CD8+ blood T cells had undergone clonal expansion by week 6.

In regard to this clone: Its antigen is undetermined.

The rearrangement links TRBV15 to TRBJ1-5, with 8 bases that match TRBD1. Specimen: CD4+ or CD8+ T cells sorted from blood, collected in a trial of the OX40 agonist ivuxolimab. The TCR originated in an adult with an advanced solid tumor such as melanoma, head and neck, liver or kidney cancer. CDR3 nucleotide sequence: TGTGCCACCAGCAAAGACAGGGGTTATCAGCCCCAGCATTTT. It translates to CATSKDRGYQPQHF.